The 20 T cell receptor beta chains below all came from one sample that was sequenced in a study of response to subunit inactivated influenza vaccine. Each CDR3 protein gets one entry after TCRdb re-called the RT-PCR reads with MiXCR. Of hundreds of thousands of distinct CDR3 sequences detected, 11% to 15% appear once; the ten largest clones hold 7.5% to 9%. The sample was PBMCs from blood, taken around 14 days before vaccination. The receptors were gathered from a man aged 50 or older who received an inactivated influenza vaccine.

In this sample, this clonotype turned up a few times. The chain carries TRBV9 and TRBJ2-2; D remains ambiguous. Trimming left V 5 bases short and J 6 bases short, with 11 bases between. The CDR3 is 13 amino acids. Per the germline V gene, CDR1 is SGDLS and CDR2 is YYNGEE. The chain's CDR3 is CASRGSGPGELFF. The CDR3 nucleotides read TGTGCCAGCAGGGGGTCCGGGCCCGGGGAGCTGTTTTTT.

The gene calls are TRBV2 and TRBJ2-1; D assignment may be TRBD1 or TRBD2 (5 bases each). This CDR3 comprises 15 residues. V was cut by 5 bases and J by 6 bases, with 17 bases left in between. CDR1 and CDR2 from the germline V gene are SNHLY and FYNNEI. The DNA for the CDR3 is TGTGCCAGCAGTTTACAGGTCATAGGGAGCAATGAGCAGTTCTTC. Its translation is CASSLQVIGSNEQFF.

This clonotype has only a few counts. The V gene is TRBV5-1, the J gene TRBJ2-3; 10 nucleotides agree with TRBD2. V shed 4 bases and J 8 bases; nucleotides not matched to a gene: 10. Germline CDR1 reads SGHRS; CDR2 reads YFSETQ. CDR3 length: 15 amino acids. CDR3 sequence: CASSTQSGGAGTQYF. DNA for the CDR3: TGCGCCAGCAGCACCCAGAGCGGGGGGGCTGGTACGCAGTATTTT.

The table lists this clonotype with many counts. This chain connects TRBV15 to TRBJ1-5; no reliable D call. This CDR3 is 15 amino acids long. V gave up 0 bases and J gave up 2 bases, with 8 bases separating them. Germline CDR1 LNHNV, CDR2 YYDKDF (reference sequence). CDR3 protein: CATSRDIVGNQPQHF. The CDR3 region has the DNA TGTGCCACCAGCAGAGATATCGTCGGCAATCAGCCCCAGCATTTT.

This clonotype was observed many times. The chain employs TRBV11-2 and TRBJ2-7; 9 bases are shared with TRBD1. With V trimmed by 6 bases and J by 3 bases, 6 bases remained unmatched. The V gene's germline CDR1 is SGHAT and CDR2 FQNNGV. This CDR3 contains 14 residues. CDR3 in amino acids: CASRSTGGSYEQYF. The DNA of the CDR3 is TGTGCCAGCAGATCGACAGGGGGTAGCTACGAGCAGTACTTC.

This clonotype appeared many times. CDR3 coding DNA: TGTGCCAGCAGTACTAGCGGGGGGGCAGGAGAGCAGTACTTC. It specifies CASSTSGGAGEQYF. The chain uses TRBV12-3 or TRBV12-4 and TRBJ2-7; 13 positions match TRBD2. The ends lost 5 bases at V and 7 bases at J; junction bases unmatched: 5. The CDR3 is 14 amino acids.

The chain has TRBV12-3 or TRBV12-4 and TRBJ1-5; tentative D call: TRBD1 (5 bases). The germline V and J ends were trimmed by 6 bases and 0 bases, with 15 bases remaining between them. This CDR3 has 16 amino acids. The CDR3 here is CASSLQVGSSNQPQHF. In DNA, the CDR3 is TGTGCCAGCAGCCTACAGGTGGGCAGTAGCAATCAGCCCCAGCATTTT.

This chain links TRBV2 with TRBJ2-1; TRBD2 agrees at 9 bases. The CDR3 loop spans 12 amino acids. CDR1 and CDR2 (germline): SNHLY, FYNNEI. Trimming took 9 bases from V and 9 from J; bases not matched to a gene: 6. DNA of the CDR3: TGTGCCAGAAATCGACTAGCGGCTGAGCAGTTCTTC. Residues: CARNRLAAEQFF.

This clonotype was detected only a few times. The chain has TRBV5-5 and TRBJ2-1; TRBD2 matches at 7 bases. From germline, CDR1 is SGHKS and CDR2 YYEKEE (reference sequence). This CDR3 is built from 17 residues. Losses at the gene ends were 0 bases for V and 4 bases for J; bases not matched to a gene: 10. CDR3 amino acids: CASSLVGRLASYNEQFF. Written as DNA, the CDR3 is TGTGCCAGCAGCTTGGTCGGGCGACTAGCCTCGTACAATGAGCAGTTCTTC. The full variable domain, in which reference TRBV5-5 and TRBJ2-1 provide the parts outside the CDR3, is DAGVTQSPTHLIKTRGQQVTLRCSPISGHKSVSWYQQVLGQGPQFIFQYYEKEERGRGNFPDRFSARQFPNYSSELNVNALLLGDSALYLCASSLVGRLASYNEQFFGPGTRLTVL.

The table lists this clonotype with a few counts. This chain links TRBV18 with TRBJ2-5; TRBD1 matches at 8 bases. With 2 bases clipped from V and 5 bases from J, the junction kept 10 bases outside the gene matches. Looked up from germline, CDR1 is KGHSH and CDR2 is LQKENI. The CDR3 contains 16 residues. The CDR3, as DNA: TGTGCCAGCTCACCAACAGTGACAGGGGTTCGGGAGACCCAGTACTTC. Residues: CASSPTVTGVRETQYF. The entire variable domain, with the rest obtained from reference TRBV18 and TRBJ2-5, is as follows: NAGVMQNPRHLVRRRGQEARLRCSPMKGHSHVYWYRQLPEEGLKFMVYLQKENIIDESGMPKERFSAEFPKEGPSILRIQQVVRGDSAAYFCASSPTVTGVRETQYFGPGTRLLVL.

The V and J genes are TRBV4-3 and TRBJ1-1; 8 bases are a match to TRBD1. Trimming took 7 bases from V and 1 from J; bases not matched to a gene: 5. This CDR3 contains 14 residues. Germline CDR1 reads LGHNA; CDR2 reads YSLEER. Written as DNA, the CDR3 is TGCGCCAGCACTCCCACAGGGGGGAACACTGAAGCTTTCTTT. It yields the protein CASTPTGGNTEAFF.

In its sample, this clonotype was seen a few times. V gene TRBV4-1 combines with J gene TRBJ2-7; D is perhaps TRBD2 (6 bases). This CDR3 is built from 12 residues. Trimming cost V 3 bases and J 6 bases, with 9 bases left between them. Germline V lookup: CDR1 MGHRA, CDR2 YSYEKL. The CDR3 coding sequence is TGCGCCAGCAGCCAGCGGGACGGCGAGCAGTACTTC. It is translated as CASSQRDGEQYF.

This clonotype was recorded a few times. The V gene is TRBV15, the J gene TRBJ2-7; D may be TRBD1 (5 bases). Germline CDR1 is LNHNV and CDR2 is YYDKDF (reference sequence). The CDR3 runs 15 residues. The germline V and J ends were trimmed by 1 base and 5 bases, with 15 bases remaining between them. CDR3: CATSRGRGAANEQYF. The CDR3, as DNA: TGTGCCACCAGCAGAGGTAGGGGTGCAGCCAACGAGCAGTACTTC.

There are a few counts of this clonotype. V usage is TRBV25-1 and J usage is TRBJ2-1; 8 nucleotides line up with TRBD2. The CDR3 is 15 amino acids. Germline V gives CDR1 MGHDK, CDR2 SYGVNS. J was trimmed by 3 bases and V by 4 bases; bases with no gene match: 5. Here the CDR3 DNA reads TGTGCCAGCAGTGCCCGGGGGGGCCTCTACAATGAGCAGTTCTTC. It specifies CASSARGGLYNEQFF.

Many counts were recorded for this clonotype. The genes are TRBV7-9 and TRBJ2-5; D unresolved. This CDR3 region has 14 residues. Trimming shortened V by 5 bases and J by 3 bases, and 13 bases separated the two germline ends. Germline V gene data show CDR1 as SEHNR and CDR2 as FQNEAQ (reference sequence). In nucleotides, the CDR3 is TGTGCCAGCAGCCCTTCATCGGGCGAAGAGACCCAGTACTTC. The encoded protein is CASSPSSGEETQYF.

There are a few counts of this clonotype. The V call is TRBV15, the J call TRBJ1-2; a possible D gene is TRBD1 (6 bases). With 0 bases removed from V and 12 bases from J, the gap between germline ends came to 17 bases. CDR1 LNHNV and CDR2 YYDKDF come from the germline V gene (reference sequence). This CDR3 has 14 amino acids. The CDR3 here is CATSRDQGLGADTF. DNA of the CDR3: TGTGCCACCAGCAGAGACCAGGGGCTCGGGGCCGACACCTTC.

This clonotype came up a few times. The V and J genes are TRBV27 and TRBJ2-2; TRBD2 agrees at 13 bases. Germline assignment: CDR1 MNHEY and CDR2 SMNVEV (reference sequence). CDR3 length: 16 residues. The J segment lost 4 bases and the V segment lost 5 bases, leaving 4 bases of the junction unmatched. CDR3 in DNA: TGTGCCAGCAGTACACTAGCGGGGGGGCCCACCGGGGAGCTGTTTTTT. This sequence encodes CASSTLAGGPTGELFF.

This clonotype was observed many times. This chain connects TRBV27 to TRBJ1-6; TRBD1 aligns across 8 bases. The CDR3 is made up of 16 amino acids. The J segment lost 6 bases and the V segment lost 3 bases, leaving 7 bases of the junction unmatched. Germline CDR1 MNHEY, CDR2 SMNVEV (reference sequence). In DNA, the CDR3 is TGTGCCAGCAGTTTCACCAAGACAGGGGTTAATTCACCCCTCCACTTT. It yields the protein CASSFTKTGVNSPLHF.

There are many counts of this clonotype. The rearrangement links TRBV5-1 to TRBJ2-1; D gene uncertain. Germline V lookup: CDR1 SGHRS, CDR2 YFSETQ. This CDR3 region has 14 residues. Trimming took 0 bases from V and 7 from J, leaving 11 bases between them. The CDR3: CASSLVRRPNEQFF. CDR3 nucleotide sequence: TGCGCCAGCAGCTTGGTGCGGCGGCCTAATGAGCAGTTCTTC. The full variable domain, in which reference TRBV5-1 and TRBJ2-1 provide the parts outside the CDR3, is KAGVTQTPRYLIKTRGQQVTLSCSPISGHRSVSWYQQTPGQGLQFLFEYFSETQRNKGNFPGRFSGRQFSNSRSEMNVSTLELGDSALYLCASSLVRRPNEQFFGPGTRLTVL.

This clonotype was seen only a few times. The rearrangement links TRBV2 to TRBJ2-1; D may match TRBD1 or TRBD2 (6 bases each). Germline values: CDR1 SNHLY, CDR2 FYNNEI. The V and J ends lost 7 bases and 8 bases respectively, with 21 bases between them. The CDR3 spans 15 residues. CDR3 region: CASKFYPTGGDEQFF. Here the CDR3 DNA reads TGTGCCAGCAAATTTTACCCAACCGGGGGCGATGAGCAGTTCTTC.